These 12 T cell receptor beta chains were all obtained from the same sample, sequenced in a study of T cell changes during pregnancy in multiple sclerosis. Produced via immunoSEQ multiplex PCR; TCRdb's table is partial and in-frame only. Here the sample spans 25,000 to 35,000 clones, roughly 86% being singletons. Source: CD8+ T cells from peripheral blood mononuclear cells, taken before pregnancy. The receptors come from a female donor with multiple sclerosis, enrolled in a pregnancy study.

The chain combines TRBV5-1 with TRBJ2-2; 8 bases match TRBD2. Germline V gene lookup returns CDR1 SGHRS and CDR2 YFSETQ. V lost 2 bases, J lost 4 bases, and 7 bases stayed unmatched. The CDR3 extends over 16 amino acids. The CDR3 DNA sequence: TGCGCCAGCAGCTTTCTTACTAGCGGCGGCACCGGGGAGCTGTTTTTT. Its protein product is CASSFLTSGGTGELFF.

The chain couples TRBV7-8 to TRBJ2-1; 14 bases align to TRBD2. Germline CDR1 reads SGHVS; CDR2 reads FQNEAQ. V lost 4 bases and J lost 4; bases outside the gene matches: 6. The length of the CDR3 is 17 residues. CDR3 amino acids: CASSYGLAGGLYNEQFF. The CDR3 DNA sequence: TGTGCCAGCAGCTACGGACTAGCGGGAGGCCTATACAATGAGCAGTTCTTC.

This clone was picked up one time. The chain is built from TRBV4-2 and TRBJ2-1; D unclear. Germline V lookup: CDR1 LGHNA, CDR2 YNFKEQ. Between the trimmed V and J ends, which lost 1 base and 10 bases, there was a span of 11 bases. The CDR3 is 13 amino acids. The CDR3 nucleotides are TGTGCCAGCAGCCAAGCTCAGCGACCAGAGCAGTTCTTC. It encodes CASSQAQRPEQFF.

The V call is TRBV6-9, the J call TRBJ1-1; no clear D gene. Per germline, CDR1 MNHGY and CDR2 SVAAGI. The CDR3 runs to 13 residues. Trimming took 11 bases from V and 6 from J, leaving 19 bases between them. Here the CDR3 reads CAAYLEGFAEAFF. The CDR3 region has the DNA TGTGCCGCCTATTTGGAGGGATTCGCTGAAGCTTTCTTT.

The chain employs TRBV5-4 and TRBJ2-7, with D possibly being TRBD2 (6 bases). This CDR3 spans 15 amino acids. The germline gives CDR1 SGHNT, CDR2 YYREEE (reference sequence). Between the trimmed V and J ends, which lost 0 bases and 2 bases, there was a span of 12 bases. The DNA for the CDR3 is TGTGCCAGCAGCTTGGAAGGAGGGTCCCCCTACGAGCAGTACTTC. Its translation: CASSLEGGSPYEQYF. The full variable domain, with the rest looked up from reference TRBV5-4 and TRBJ2-7, is ETGVTQSPTHLIKTRGQQVTLRCSSQSGHNTVSWYQQALGQGPQFIFQYYREEENGRGNFPPRFSGLQFPNYSSELNVNALELDDSALYLCASSLEGGSPYEQYFGPGTRLTVT.

The chain employs TRBV5-8 and TRBJ1-1; perhaps TRBD1 as D (6 bases). This CDR3 spans 14 amino acids. Trimming shortened V by 4 bases and J by 4 bases, and 14 bases separated the two germline ends. CDR1 SGHTS and CDR2 YDEGEE come from the germline V gene. The CDR3 spells CASSPRTDGTEAFF. The CDR3 DNA reads TGTGCCAGCAGCCCCCGGACAGACGGCACTGAAGCTTTCTTT.

V is TRBV19 and J is TRBJ2-7; a weak D match, TRBD1 (5 bases). V lost 5 bases, J lost 2 bases, and 13 bases lay in between. CDR3 length: 14 residues. In germline, CDR1 is LNHDA, CDR2 SQIVND (reference sequence). The CDR3 sequence: CASSLKGVAYEQYF. As DNA, the CDR3 is TGTGCCAGTAGTCTGAAAGGGGTCGCCTACGAGCAGTACTTC. The whole variable domain, remainder taken from reference TRBV19 and TRBJ2-7, is DGGITQSPKYLFRKEGQNVTLSCEQNLNHDAMYWYRQDPGQGLRLIYYSQIVNDFQKGDIAEGYSVSREKKESFPLTVTSAQKNPTAFYLCASSLKGVAYEQYFGPGTRLTVT.

This clone was recorded once. The chain joins TRBV7-2 to TRBJ2-3, with D possibly being TRBD1 (6 bases). CDR3 size: 17 residues. Germline V lookup: CDR1 SGHTA, CDR2 FQGNSA. V gave up 1 base and J gave up 5 bases, with 19 bases separating them. This CDR3 is CASSLELLGAWLDTQYF. CDR3 coding DNA: TGTGCCAGCAGCTTAGAATTATTGGGGGCTTGGTTAGATACGCAGTATTTT. Complete variable domain (other parts from reference TRBV7-2 and TRBJ2-3): GAGVSQSPSNKVTEKGKDVELRCDPISGHTALYWYRQSLGQGLEFLIYFQGNSAPDKSGLPSDRFSAERTGGSVSTLTIQRTQQEDSAVYLCASSLELLGAWLDTQYFGPGTRLTVL.

The chain links TRBV28 to TRBJ2-1, with D perhaps matching TRBD1 (5 bases). Germline V gives CDR1 MDHEN, CDR2 SYDVKM. V lost 2 bases and J lost 6, with 11 bases in between. The CDR3 is 14 residues long. CDR3 in DNA: TGTGCCAGCAGTTTAAAAGGGGCCTTCAATGAGCAGTTCTTC. Encoded protein: CASSLKGAFNEQFF.

This chain connects TRBV9 to TRBJ2-7; tentative D call: TRBD2 (5 bases). The ends were cut back, 4 bases at V and 5 bases at J, with 13 bases in the middle. The germline gives CDR1 SGDLS, CDR2 YYNGEE. The length of the CDR3 is 13 residues. DNA for the CDR3: TGTGCCAGCAGCTTAATGGACGGGAACGAGCAGTACTTC. Its protein is CASSLMDGNEQYF.

V and J are TRBV6-5 and TRBJ2-3; 10 bases align to TRBD2. The CDR3 totals 14 residues. V dropped 10 bases and J dropped 8; count of bases not matched to a gene: 12. The germline gives CDR1 MNHEY, CDR2 SVGAGI. The CDR3 here is CATETPSGGATQYF. The CDR3 bases are TGTGCCACCGAGACCCCCAGCGGGGGGGCTACGCAGTATTTT.

The CDR3 DNA is TGCGCCAGCAGTGACCATAGGGGATGCTATAATTCACCCCTCCACTTT. It codes for CASSDHRGCYNSPLHF. This chain connects TRBV10-1 to TRBJ1-6; TRBD1 might be the D (5 bases). The CDR3 contains 16 residues. Germline loops: CDR1 WNHNN, CDR2 SYGVQD (reference sequence). The V end was cut by 3 bases, the J end by 3 bases, with 12 bases between.